Sequencing of this TCR beta chain was carried out in a study of PD-L1 blockade in urothelial cancer. The table came from immunoSEQ multiplex PCR; TCRdb's copy has only in-frame clones and leaves some out. Of tens of thousands of clones in the sample, about four fifths were seen once. Germline values: CDR1 LNHDA, CDR2 SQIVND (reference sequence). The CDR3 totals 14 residues. Trimming stripped 3 bases from V and 11 bases from J, with 17 bases between. This TCR came from a man between 65 and 85 years old with urothelial cancer. The sample consisted of PBMCs, taken around atezolizumab (anti-PD-L1) treatment. The rearrangement links TRBV19 to TRBJ2-1; D is perhaps TRBD2 (7 bases). CDR3 bases: TGTGCCAGTAGTATCAACGGGGGGCGCAACAAGCAGTTCTTC. This encodes CASSINGGRNKQFF.